Listed here are 9 T cell receptor beta chains from one sample, sequenced in a study of CD4+ T cells in melanoma. Repertoires were generated with immunoSEQ multiplex PCR, while TCRdb's copy carries only in-frame clones and drops some. The sample contains around 110,000 clones, roughly 90% of which appear only once. Sequenced input: peripheral blood. The receptors were gathered from a human donor with melanoma.

The chain couples TRBV6-5 to TRBJ2-1; D remains unclear. The V gene's germline CDR1 is MNHEY and CDR2 SVGAGI. CDR3 length equals 14 residues. Trimming pared 3 bases from V and 0 bases from J, leaving 6 bases between. In DNA, the CDR3 is TGTGCCAGCAGTTATGGGATCTCCTACAATGAGCAGTTCTTC. This translates into CASSYGISYNEQFF.

The chain combines TRBV5-6 with TRBJ2-3, with 10 nucleotides matching TRBD1. The germline CDR1 and CDR2 sequences are SGHDT and YYEEEE. This CDR3 region has 16 residues. With V trimmed by 3 bases and J by 1 base, 5 bases remained unmatched. Here the CDR3 reads CASSWGTGERTDTQYF. In DNA, the CDR3 is TGTGCCAGCAGCTGGGGGACAGGGGAACGCACAGATACGCAGTATTTT.

The chain recombines TRBV28 with TRBJ2-7; weak D call: TRBD1 (5 bases). The V end lost 2 bases, the J end lost 3 bases, and 11 bases lay between the germline ends. Germline CDR1 is MDHEN and CDR2 is SYDVKM. CDR3 length equals 14 residues. The CDR3 loop reads CASSLHAGNYEQYF. In nucleotides, the CDR3 is TGTGCCAGCAGTTTACACGCAGGGAACTACGAGCAGTACTTC.

This chain connects TRBV7-2 to TRBJ2-3; 9 bases match TRBD2. In germline, CDR1 is SGHTA, CDR2 FQGNSA. The CDR3 spans 15 residues. V lost 4 bases, J lost 4 bases, and 6 bases stayed unmatched. In DNA form, the CDR3 reads TGTGCCAGCAGCTCGGCGGGAGGGCTAGCAGATACGCAGTATTTT. Residues: CASSSAGGLADTQYF.

The chain combines TRBV7-3 with TRBJ2-7; the D call may be TRBD1 or TRBD2 (5 bases each). Trimming left V 3 bases short and J 5 bases short, with 11 bases between. This CDR3 is 13 amino acids long. From germline, CDR1 is SGHTA and CDR2 FQGTGA. The CDR3, as DNA: TGTGCCAGCAGCTTTACAGGAGGTCACGAGCAGTACTTC. Amino acid sequence: CASSFTGGHEQYF.

The V gene is TRBV15, the J gene TRBJ1-5; D uncertain. Trimming removed 3 bases from V and 1 base from J, with 10 bases in between. Looked up from germline, CDR1 is LNHNV and CDR2 is YYDKDF (reference sequence). This CDR3 has 15 amino acids. The CDR3 reads CATSRVEESNQPQHF. CDR3 bases: TGTGCCACCAGCAGGGTGGAGGAGAGCAATCAGCCCCAGCATTTT.

The gene calls are TRBV7-6 and TRBJ2-6; no firm D call. Germline lookup yields CDR1 SGHVS and CDR2 FNYEAQ. V gave up 3 bases and J gave up 0 bases, with 9 bases separating them. This CDR3 spans 16 amino acids. CDR3 residues: CASSLGPGSGANVLTF. The CDR3, as DNA: TGTGCCAGCAGCTTGGGTCCAGGCTCTGGGGCCAACGTCCTGACTTTC.

The chain links TRBV19 to TRBJ2-7; 10 bases fit TRBD1. Losses at the gene ends were 5 bases for V and 5 bases for J; bases not matched to a gene: 15. Germline V gives CDR1 LNHDA, CDR2 SQIVND (reference sequence). The CDR3 length is 17 residues. CDR3 coding DNA: TGTGCCAGTAGTCCATACCCCACCGGGACAGGGGAACACGAGCAGTACTTC. Its protein is CASSPYPTGTGEHEQYF.

The CDR3 loop reads CASLGGIRANYGYTF. In DNA form, the CDR3 reads TGTGCCAGCCTGGGAGGGATCCGAGCTAACTATGGCTACACCTTC. The gene calls are TRBV2 and TRBJ1-2; D gene ambiguous. Per germline, CDR1 SNHLY and CDR2 FYNNEI. This CDR3 region has 15 residues. Trimming shortened V by 8 bases and J by 0 bases, and 16 bases separated the two germline ends.